Presented here are 32 T cell receptor beta chains from one specimen sequenced in a study of control samples from healthy donors and cancer patients. This table comes from immunoSEQ multiplex PCR, and its TCRdb copy is limited to in-frame clones, with some not included. Here the sample spans about 67,000 clones, approximately 87% being singletons. The sample was PBMCs. All receptors derive from a woman between 45 and 65 years old with head and neck cancer.

The J gene is TRBJ2-3, the V gene TRBV5-4; D is undetermined. Germline V gene data show CDR1 as SGHNT and CDR2 as YYREEE (reference sequence). The CDR3 totals 14 residues. Deletions cut 0 bases from V and 3 bases from J, with 8 bases between. CDR3 protein: CASSLVAPTDTQYF. In DNA form, the CDR3 reads TGTGCCAGCAGCTTGGTGGCTCCGACAGATACGCAGTATTTT.

The V call is TRBV10-2, the J call TRBJ2-3, with D tentatively TRBD1 (6 bases). The germline CDR1 and CDR2 sequences are WSHSY and SAAADI. V was trimmed by 9 bases and J by 0 bases, leaving 16 bases between them. This CDR3 contains 15 residues. The CDR3 DNA sequence: TGCGCCAGAACGCAACACAGGGTTAGCACAGATACGCAGTATTTT. This translates into CARTQHRVSTDTQYF.

This clone was counted between two and nine times. This chain connects TRBV28 to TRBJ1-5, with D uncertain. Germline-derived CDR1 and CDR2 are MDHEN and SYDVKM. The V end was cut by 3 bases, the J end by 4 bases, with 10 bases between. CDR3 length: 14 amino acids. DNA for the CDR3: TGTGCCAGCAGTTTTGGGCGCGGTAATCAGCCCCAGCATTTT. This sequence encodes CASSFGRGNQPQHF.

This chain connects TRBV7-6 to TRBJ2-1; 7 bases fit TRBD2. Germline values: CDR1 SGHVS, CDR2 FNYEAQ. The junction had 10 bases not matched to a gene; V was cut back by 4 bases and J by 4 bases. The CDR3 is made up of 16 amino acids. In nucleotides, the CDR3 is TGTGCCAGCAGCTCCCCACCGCGGGGGTTATACAATGAGCAGTTCTTC. Its translation is CASSSPPRGLYNEQFF.

V gene TRBV4-2 combines with J gene TRBJ2-1; D not resolved. The germline V and J ends were trimmed by 1 base and 1 base, with 8 bases remaining between them. This CDR3 has 15 residues. From germline, CDR1 is LGHNA and CDR2 YNFKEQ. CDR3 loop: CASSQAGPSYNEQFF. The DNA for the CDR3 is TGTGCCAGCAGCCAAGCTGGGCCGTCCTACAATGAGCAGTTCTTC.

The chain links TRBV9 to TRBJ2-5, with 12 bases that match TRBD1. Germline loops: CDR1 SGDLS, CDR2 YYNGEE. The CDR3 extends over 18 amino acids. The junction had 12 bases not matched to a gene; V was cut back by 1 base and J by 5 bases. In nucleotides, the CDR3 is TGTGCCAGCAGCGTATCAGCGCCGGGGACAGGGGGCTCGGAGACCCAGTACTTC. It is translated as CASSVSAPGTGGSETQYF.

V gene TRBV19 combines with J gene TRBJ2-2, with 9 bases matching TRBD1. Per germline, CDR1 LNHDA and CDR2 SQIVND (reference sequence). Trimming took 7 bases from V and 5 from J; bases not matched to a gene: 14. This CDR3 spans 17 amino acids. The CDR3 region has the DNA TGTGCCAGTACCCTTACCCCCGGGACAGGGAGTACCGGGGAGCTGTTTTTT. Its protein is CASTLTPGTGSTGELFF.

The rearrangement joins TRBV24-1 to TRBJ2-5, with 8 bases identical to TRBD1. The CDR3 is 15 amino acids. CDR1 is KGHDR and CDR2 is SFDVKD in the germline V gene. V lost 5 bases, J lost 2 bases, and 6 bases stayed unmatched. The CDR3 nucleotides read TGTGCCACCAGTGGCCGGACAGGGCCTCAAGAGACCCAGTACTTC. Its protein is CATSGRTGPQETQYF.

The rearrangement uses TRBV27 and TRBJ1-2, with D tentatively TRBD1 (6 bases). Germline CDR1 is MNHEY and CDR2 is SMNVEV (reference sequence). The CDR3 covers 14 residues. The V end was cut by 3 bases, the J end by 5 bases, with 13 bases between. CDR3 nucleotides: TGTGCCAGCAGTTTCGGTCGGGGGGCGTATGGCTACACCTTC. Protein: CASSFGRGAYGYTF.

The chain is built from TRBV3-1 (or the pseudogene TRBV3-2) and TRBJ2-5; TRBD1 matches 8 bases. After removal of 4 bases from V and 0 bases from J, the junction contained 1 base not matched to a gene. The CDR3 has 14 amino acids. Germline V CDR1 and CDR2: LGHDT, YNNKEL (reference sequence). The CDR3 DNA is TGTGCCAGCAGCCGACAGGGGAACCAAGAGACCCAGTACTTC. This gives the protein CASSRQGNQETQYF.

The chain is built from TRBV18 and TRBJ2-5; D gene unclear. V was shortened by 2 bases and J by 2 bases, with 3 bases between the two germline ends. The CDR3 extends over 12 amino acids. Germline CDR1 reads KGHSH; CDR2 reads LQKENI. CDR3 nucleotides: TGTGCCAGCTCACCATATCAAGAGACCCAGTACTTC. Translation: CASSPYQETQYF.

V gene TRBV9 combines with J gene TRBJ2-7; TRBD2 aligns across 16 bases. V shed 3 bases and J 5 bases; nucleotides not matched to a gene: 8. The V gene's germline CDR1 is SGDLS and CDR2 YYNGEE. CDR3 length: 17 residues. The CDR3 nucleotides read TGTGCCAGCAGCGCTCCGGGACTAGCGGGGGGGCTTCACGAGCAGTACTTC. This gives the protein CASSAPGLAGGLHEQYF.

This chain links TRBV6-5 with TRBJ1-1; no reliable D call. The CDR3 consists of 10 residues. Germline CDR1 MNHEY, CDR2 SVGAGI. Deletions cut 8 bases from V and 5 bases from J, with 6 bases between. The CDR3 DNA sequence: TGTGCCAGCGGTCGGACTGAAGCTTTCTTT. As protein: CASGRTEAFF.

This clone is a singleton in its sample. The CDR3 reads CASSYSTDPDRANTGELFF. CDR3 in DNA: TGTGCCAGCAGTTACTCGACCGACCCGGACAGGGCGAACACCGGGGAGCTGTTTTTT. The genes are TRBV6-2 or TRBV6-3 and TRBJ2-2; 8 nucleotides line up with TRBD1. The length of the CDR3 is 19 residues. Per germline, CDR1 MNHEY and CDR2 SVGEGT. J was trimmed by 0 bases and V by 0 bases; bases with no gene match: 9.

A few counts support this clone. V usage is TRBV7-7 and J usage is TRBJ1-3; 7 nucleotides line up with TRBD1. The germline gives CDR1 SSHAT, CDR2 FNYEAQ (reference sequence). Trimming removed 5 bases from V and 2 bases from J; junction bases left unmatched: 12. The CDR3 runs to 17 residues. The CDR3 loop reads CASSQGGRGATGNTIYF. In DNA, the CDR3 is TGTGCCAGCAGCCAAGGGGGCCGGGGGGCCACTGGAAACACCATATATTTT.

V and J are TRBV7-9 and TRBJ2-5; D gene unclear. The length of the CDR3 is 13 residues. V was clipped by 6 bases and J by 0 bases, with 8 bases between them. Germline CDR1 is SEHNR and CDR2 is FQNEAQ (reference sequence). For the CDR3, the DNA is TGTGCCAGCAGACCCCCTTACCAAGAGACCCAGTACTTC. Translated, it gives CASRPPYQETQYF.

V is TRBV7-2 and J is TRBJ1-6; 7 bases line up with TRBD1. The V and J ends lost 0 bases and 7 bases, in that order; junction bases with no gene match: 9. In germline, CDR1 is SGHTA, CDR2 FQGNSA. There are 17 residues in the CDR3. In DNA form, the CDR3 reads TGTGCCAGCAGCTTAGCGGAGGGAGGGGGCCTCAATTCACCCCTCCACTTT. Translating it yields CASSLAEGGGLNSPLHF.

This clone has a single count. V usage is TRBV19 and J usage is TRBJ1-5, with 7 bases lining up with TRBD1. Losses at the gene ends were 5 bases for V and 5 bases for J; bases not matched to a gene: 9. The CDR3 has 15 amino acids. Germline CDR1 reads LNHDA; CDR2 reads SQIVND (reference sequence). CDR3 nucleotide sequence: TGTGCCAGTAGTTTGTACAGGGGAGCGGATCAGCCCCAGCATTTT. This gives the protein CASSLYRGADQPQHF.

This chain connects TRBV18 to TRBJ2-5; 15 bases match TRBD2. The CDR3 consists of 17 residues. The germline V gene encodes CDR1 KGHSH and CDR2 LQKENI. With V trimmed by 3 bases and J by 10 bases, 12 bases remained unmatched. CDR3 sequence reads: CASSPYQSGLAGGFQYF. For the CDR3, the DNA is TGTGCCAGCTCACCTTACCAATCGGGACTAGCGGGGGGCTTCCAGTACTTC.

The chain couples TRBV12-3 or TRBV12-4 to TRBJ2-5; D remains unclear. CDR3 length equals 10 residues. With 8 bases removed from V and 5 bases from J, the gap between germline ends came to 6 bases. Written as DNA, the CDR3 is TGTGCCAGCGCCCAGGAGACCCAGTACTTC. Amino acid sequence: CASAQETQYF.

J is TRBJ2-3 and V is TRBV6-4; D might be TRBD1 or TRBD2, each matching 5 bases. This CDR3 is built from 15 residues. V was clipped by 6 bases and J by 0 bases, with 13 bases between them. Germline V gene sequence: CDR1 MRHNA, CDR2 SNTAGT. The CDR3 loop is CASSVGTYSTDTQYF. The CDR3, as DNA: TGTGCCAGCAGCGTAGGGACGTATAGCACAGATACGCAGTATTTT.

The chain couples TRBV21-1 to TRBJ1-3. TRBV21-1 is a listed pseudogene. CDR3 length equals 16 residues. This CDR3 is CASSKLSRISGNTIYF. In nucleotides, the CDR3 is TGTGCCAGCAGCAAACTCTCCCGCATAAGTGGAAACACCATATATTTT.

This clone was recorded once. V is TRBV4-1 and J is TRBJ2-5; D is perhaps TRBD1 (5 bases). Germline V gene lookup returns CDR1 MGHRA and CDR2 YSYEKL. Trimming shortened V by 8 bases and J by 2 bases, and 15 bases separated the two germline ends. The CDR3 is made up of 14 amino acids. Here the CDR3 DNA reads TGCGCCAGCGCCCAGGGTGAGGTTCAAGAGACCCAGTACTTC. Its protein is CASAQGEVQETQYF.

As DNA, the CDR3 is TGCGCCAGCAGCTCCCGGACAGGGGGGAACACTGAAGCTTTCTTT. Its translation is CASSSRTGGNTEAFF. This chain links TRBV5-1 with TRBJ1-1; 10 bases are shared with TRBD1. V dropped 3 bases and J dropped 1; count of bases not matched to a gene: 3. Germline V gene lookup returns CDR1 SGHRS and CDR2 YFSETQ. There are 15 residues in the CDR3.

V and J are TRBV30 and TRBJ1-1; no reliable D call. The CDR3 is made up of 14 amino acids. V was trimmed by 4 bases and J by 1 base, leaving 13 bases between them. Per the germline V gene, CDR1 is GTSNPN and CDR2 is SVGIG (reference sequence). CDR3: CAWNPWSENTEAFF. CDR3 sequence (DNA): TGTGCCTGGAACCCCTGGTCAGAGAACACTGAAGCTTTCTTT. Filled out from reference TRBV30 and TRBJ1-1, the complete variable domain reads SQTIHQWPATLVQPVGSPLSLECTVEGTSNPNLYWYRQAAGRGLQLLFYSVGIGQISSEVPQNLSASRPQDRQFILSSKKLLLSDSGFYLCAWNPWSENTEAFFGQGTRLTVV.

J is TRBJ1-2 and V is TRBV7-2; D remains unclear. The V end was cut by 5 bases, the J end by 8 bases, with 21 bases between. The CDR3 sequence is 15 residues long. CDR1 is SGHTA, CDR2 FQGNSA, per germline. The CDR3 nucleotides read TGTGCCAGCAGCCTACGGGCCTTAAGTCCGGGGGGCTACACCTTC. This translates into CASSLRALSPGGYTF.

The V gene is TRBV5-1, the J gene TRBJ1-2; 8 positions agree with TRBD1. The V gene end was trimmed by 0 bases and the J gene end by 5 bases; junction bases not matched to a gene: 3. The CDR3 is 14 residues long. Per the germline V gene, CDR1 is SGHRS and CDR2 is YFSETQ. Here the CDR3 DNA reads TGCGCCAGCAGCTTGGGACAGGGGCAGTATGGCTACACCTTC. It yields the protein CASSLGQGQYGYTF.

This chain uses TRBV5-5 with TRBJ2-1; D perhaps matches TRBD2 (5 bases). The CDR3 length is 13 residues. With 4 bases removed from V and 6 bases from J, the gap between germline ends came to 11 bases. Germline V gene sequence: CDR1 SGHKS, CDR2 YYEKEE (reference sequence). The CDR3 DNA reads TGTGCCAGCAGCCACCGGGGTGGCAATGAGCAGTTCTTC. This gives the protein CASSHRGGNEQFF.

The chain recombines TRBV3-1 (or the pseudogene TRBV3-2) with TRBJ1-1; the match to TRBD1 covers 9 bases. V lost 2 bases, J lost 7 bases, and 8 bases stayed unmatched. The length of the CDR3 is 15 residues. Germline V CDR1 and CDR2: LGHDT, YNNKEL (reference sequence). The CDR3 nucleotides read TGTGCCAGCAGCCAAATGGTAGGACAGGGGAATGAAGCTTTCTTT. Translating gives CASSQMVGQGNEAFF.

The chain uses TRBV30 and TRBJ1-3; the D is unclear. The CDR3 has 14 amino acids. V was pared by 2 bases and J by 3 bases, with 11 bases between. CDR1 and CDR2 from the germline V gene are GTSNPN and SVGIG (reference sequence). CDR3 sequence (DNA): TGTGCCTGGAGTTCGGGGTTACTTGGAAACACCATATATTTT. It codes for CAWSSGLLGNTIYF. Filled out from reference TRBV30 and TRBJ1-3, the complete variable domain reads SQTIHQWPATLVQPVGSPLSLECTVEGTSNPNLYWYRQAAGRGLQLLFYSVGIGQISSEVPQNLSASRPQDRQFILSSKKLLLSDSGFYLCAWSSGLLGNTIYFGEGSWLTVV.

CDR3 loop: CASSSEGANYGYTF. The CDR3 bases are TGCGCCAGCAGCTCCGAAGGGGCTAACTATGGCTACACCTTC. This chain connects TRBV5-1 to TRBJ1-2, with a possible D match to TRBD1 (5 bases). In germline, CDR1 is SGHRS, CDR2 YFSETQ. This CDR3 spans 14 amino acids. V dropped 3 bases and J dropped 0 bases, with 9 bases sitting between them.

This chain connects TRBV19 to TRBJ2-5; a possible D gene is TRBD2 (7 bases). Germline CDR1 LNHDA, CDR2 SQIVND (reference sequence). The length of the CDR3 is 17 residues. The V end was cut by 3 bases, the J end by 2 bases, with 19 bases between. Written as DNA, the CDR3 is TGTGCCAGTAGTATCTTACCCTTACAGGGAGGGCAAGAGACCCAGTACTTC. Residues: CASSILPLQGGQETQYF. Using reference TRBV19 and TRBJ2-5 for the parts outside the CDR3, the full variable domain is DGGITQSPKYLFRKEGQNVTLSCEQNLNHDAMYWYRQDPGQGLRLIYYSQIVNDFQKGDIAEGYSVSREKKESFPLTVTSAQKNPTAFYLCASSILPLQGGQETQYFGPGTRLLVL.